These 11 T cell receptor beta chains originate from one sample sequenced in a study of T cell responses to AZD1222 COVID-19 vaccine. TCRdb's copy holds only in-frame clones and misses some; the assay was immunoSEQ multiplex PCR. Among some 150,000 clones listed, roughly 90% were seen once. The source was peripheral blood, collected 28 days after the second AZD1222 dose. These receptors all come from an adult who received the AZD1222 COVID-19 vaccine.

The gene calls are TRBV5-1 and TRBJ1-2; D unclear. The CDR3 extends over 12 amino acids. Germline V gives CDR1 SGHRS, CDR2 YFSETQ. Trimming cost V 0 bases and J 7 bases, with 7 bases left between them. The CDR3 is CASSLDRFGYTF. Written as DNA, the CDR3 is TGCGCCAGCAGCTTGGATCGGTTTGGCTACACCTTC.

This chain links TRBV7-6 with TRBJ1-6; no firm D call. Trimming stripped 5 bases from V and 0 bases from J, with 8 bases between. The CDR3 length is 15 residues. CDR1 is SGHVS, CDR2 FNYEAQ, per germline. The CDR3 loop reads CASSRQSSYNSPLHF. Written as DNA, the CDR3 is TGTGCCAGCAGCCGTCAGAGCTCCTATAATTCACCCCTCCACTTT.

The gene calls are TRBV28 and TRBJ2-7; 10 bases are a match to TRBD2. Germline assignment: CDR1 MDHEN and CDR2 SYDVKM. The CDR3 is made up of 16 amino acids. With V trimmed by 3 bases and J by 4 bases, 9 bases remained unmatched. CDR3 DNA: TGTGCCAGCAGTTTCAGCCCATGGACTAGCGGATACGAGCAGTACTTC. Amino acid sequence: CASSFSPWTSGYEQYF.

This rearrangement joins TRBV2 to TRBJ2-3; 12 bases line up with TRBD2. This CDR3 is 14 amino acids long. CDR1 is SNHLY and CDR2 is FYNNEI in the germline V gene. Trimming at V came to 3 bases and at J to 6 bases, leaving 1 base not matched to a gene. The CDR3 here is CASSETSGSDTQYF. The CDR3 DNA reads TGTGCCAGCAGTGAGACTAGCGGGAGTGATACGCAGTATTTT. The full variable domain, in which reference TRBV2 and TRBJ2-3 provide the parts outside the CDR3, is EPEVTQTPSHQVTQMGQEVILRCVPISNHLYFYWYRQILGQKVEFLVSFYNNEISEKSEIFDDQFSVERPDGSNFTLKIRSTKLEDSAMYFCASSETSGSDTQYFGPGTRLTVL.

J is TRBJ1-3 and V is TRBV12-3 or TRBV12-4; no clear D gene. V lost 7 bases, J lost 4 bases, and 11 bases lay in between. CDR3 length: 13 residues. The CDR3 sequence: CASMVSGGNTIYF. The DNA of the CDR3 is TGTGCCAGCATGGTGTCCGGAGGAAACACCATATATTTT.

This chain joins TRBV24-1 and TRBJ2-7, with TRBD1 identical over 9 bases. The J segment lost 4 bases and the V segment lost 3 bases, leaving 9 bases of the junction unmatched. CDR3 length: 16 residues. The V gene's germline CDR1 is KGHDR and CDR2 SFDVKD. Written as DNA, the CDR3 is TGTGCCACCAGTGATGCCCCCGGGACAGGGACATACGAGCAGTACTTC. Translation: CATSDAPGTGTYEQYF.

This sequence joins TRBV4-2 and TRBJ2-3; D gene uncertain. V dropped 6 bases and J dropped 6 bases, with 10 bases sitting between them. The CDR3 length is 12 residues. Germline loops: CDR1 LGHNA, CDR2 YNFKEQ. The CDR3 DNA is TGTGCCAGCAGTCCACCCTCTGATACGCAGTATTTT. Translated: CASSPPSDTQYF.

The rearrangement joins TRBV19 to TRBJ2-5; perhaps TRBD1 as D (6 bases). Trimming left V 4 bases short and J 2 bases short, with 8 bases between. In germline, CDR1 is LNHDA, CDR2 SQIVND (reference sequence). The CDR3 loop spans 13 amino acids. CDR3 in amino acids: CASSTGQQETQYF. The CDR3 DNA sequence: TGTGCCAGTAGTACCGGACAGCAAGAGACCCAGTACTTC.

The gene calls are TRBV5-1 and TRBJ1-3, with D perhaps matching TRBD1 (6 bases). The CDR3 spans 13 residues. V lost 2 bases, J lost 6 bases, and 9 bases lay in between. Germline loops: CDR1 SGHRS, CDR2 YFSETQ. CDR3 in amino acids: CASSFTGTNTIYF. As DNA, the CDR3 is TGCGCCAGCAGCTTTACAGGGACAAACACCATATATTTT.

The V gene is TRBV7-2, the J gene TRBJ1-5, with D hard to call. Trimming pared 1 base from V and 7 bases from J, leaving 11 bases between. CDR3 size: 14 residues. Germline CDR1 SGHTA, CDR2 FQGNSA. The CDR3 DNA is TGTGCCAGCAGCTTAGTTCTGGGCTCCCAGCCCCAGCATTTT. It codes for CASSLVLGSQPQHF.

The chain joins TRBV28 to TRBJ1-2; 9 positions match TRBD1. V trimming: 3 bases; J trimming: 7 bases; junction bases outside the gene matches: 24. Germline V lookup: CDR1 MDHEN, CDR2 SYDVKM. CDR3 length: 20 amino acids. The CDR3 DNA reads TGTGCCAGCAGTTTTCCCCAATCGCTAACAAACAGGGGGCTATTGGGTGGCTACACCTTC. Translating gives CASSFPQSLTNRGLLGGYTF.